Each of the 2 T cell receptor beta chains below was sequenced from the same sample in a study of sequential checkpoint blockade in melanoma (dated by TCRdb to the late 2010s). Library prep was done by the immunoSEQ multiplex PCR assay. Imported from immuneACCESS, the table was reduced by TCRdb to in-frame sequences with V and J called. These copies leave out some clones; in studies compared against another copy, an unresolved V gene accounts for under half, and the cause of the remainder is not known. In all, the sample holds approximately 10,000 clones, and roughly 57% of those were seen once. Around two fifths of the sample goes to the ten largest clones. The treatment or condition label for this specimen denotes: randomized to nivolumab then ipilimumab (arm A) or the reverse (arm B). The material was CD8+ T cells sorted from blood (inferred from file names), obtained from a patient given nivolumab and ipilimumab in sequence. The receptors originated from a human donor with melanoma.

The CDR3: CASSLGGSSYNEQFF. The CDR3 bases are TGTGCCAGCAGCTTGGGCGGGAGCTCCTACAATGAGCAGTTCTTC. The chain carries TRBV5-8 and TRBJ2-1; 7 bases agree with TRBD2. With 0 bases clipped from V and 0 bases from J, the junction kept 0 bases outside the gene matches. The CDR3 totals 15 residues. In germline, CDR1 is SGHTS, CDR2 YDEGEE.

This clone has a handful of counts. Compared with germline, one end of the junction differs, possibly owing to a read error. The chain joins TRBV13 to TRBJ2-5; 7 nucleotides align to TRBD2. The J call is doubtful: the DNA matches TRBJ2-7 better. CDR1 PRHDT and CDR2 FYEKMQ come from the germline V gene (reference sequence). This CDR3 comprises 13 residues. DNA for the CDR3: TGCGCCAGCAGCGGGGATGGGAGGGACGAGCAGTACTTC. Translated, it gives CASSGDGRDEQYF.